Listed below are T cell receptor beta chains from one sample, sequenced in a study of T cells in Graves' hyperthyroidism and ophthalmopathy. TCRdb itself ran the multiplex PCR reads through MiXCR, one entry per CDR3 protein. The repertoire holds fewer than 350,000 distinct CDR3 sequences, approximately 22% seen once, with around 48% in the top ten. Material for sequencing was blood. These TCRs come from a woman aged 45-65 years with Graves' hyperthyroidism. Each CDR3 is given with its conserved first and last residue. A D gene is named only where the DNA matches it firmly. Part of the rows lack a size; the others show once, few, many or a class for expanded clones.

>TRBD1|TRBJ2-2|NA|TRBV2
TGTGCCAGCAGTCCGGAGACAGGGGAAAACACCGGGGAGCTGTTTTTT
CASSPETGENTGELFF
>NA|TRBJ2-3|NA|TRBV20-1
TGCAGTGCTTCCCCCTCTCGCGGACGCACAGATACGCAGTATTTT
CSASPSRGRTDTQYF
>NA|TRBJ2-1|NA|TRBV20-1
TGCAGTCTCACGGGGGCGCGGGGCTACAATGAGCAGTTCTTC
CSLTGARGYNEQFF
>NA|TRBJ1-3|NA|TRBV20-1
TGCAGTGCTAGAGACACACACTCTGGAAACACCATATATTTT
CSARDTHSGNTIYF
>TRBD1|TRBJ1-5|few|TRBV6-8
TGTGCCAGCAGCAACCCTAAGGGACAGGGGATCAATCAGCCCCAGCATTTT
CASSNPKGQGINQPQHF
>TRBD2|TRBJ2-1|NA|TRBV7-4
TGTGCCAGCAGCCCCCTATTGAGCGGGAGCTCCTACAATGAGCAGTTCTTC
CASSPLLSGSSYNEQFF
>TRBD2|TRBJ2-3|NA|TRBV2
TGTGCCAGCAGTGACTTTCTAGCGGGCACAGATACGCAGTATTTT
CASSDFLAGTDTQYF
>TRBD2|TRBJ2-3|NA|TRBV20-1
TGCAGTGTGAGCGGGAGGGCAGAGACAGATACGCAGTATTTT
CSVSGRAETDTQYF
>NA|TRBJ2-7|many|TRBV16
TGTGCCAGCAGCCAATCGGTCCGTTGGGAGCAGTACTTC
CASSQSVRWEQYF
>NA|TRBJ1-4|few|TRBV5-1
TGCGCCAGCAGCCCGGCCGGGACCTCTGCAACTAATGAAAAACTGTTTTTT
CASSPAGTSATNEKLFF
>NA|TRBJ2-7|many|TRBV12-3/TRBV12-4
TGTGCCAGCAGTTTAAGACAGCAAGGAGAGCAGTACTTC
CASSLRQQGEQYF
>TRBD2|TRBJ2-5|many|TRBV20-1
TGCAGCGGACTAGTGGACCCCGGGACCCAGTACTTC
CSGLVDPGTQYF
>NA|TRBJ1-4|many|TRBV3-1
TGTGCCAGCAGTTGGAGGGGTGAAAAACTGTTTTTT
CASSWRGEKLFF
>NA|TRBJ2-3|many|TRBV6-1
TGTGCCAGCGCTACAGACTCCATTAGCACAGATACGCAGTATTTT
CASATDSISTDTQYF
>TRBD1|TRBJ1-4|NA|TRBV5-1
TGCGCCAGCAGCGCGATAACAGGGGCGGGTGAAAAACTGTTTTTT
CASSAITGAGEKLFF
>NA|TRBJ1-6|many|TRBV12-3/TRBV12-4
TGTGCCAGCAGTTTGATAGTTTTTGGGGACATAACACCACCCCTCCACTTT
CASSLIVFGDITPPLHF
>TRBD2|TRBJ2-5|NA|TRBV3-1
TGTGCCAGCAGCCCCCGGACTAGACGAGCAGCAGAGACCCAGTACTTC
CASSPRTRRAAETQYF
>TRBD1|TRBJ1-1|NA|TRBV7-2
TGTGCCAGCAGCGTAGGCTCGGGACAGGGCCTCGAAGCTTTCTTT
CASSVGSGQGLEAFF
>NA|TRBJ2-1|many|TRBV27
TGTGCCAGCAGCCGAACACTGGGCAATGAGCAGTTCTTC
CASSRTLGNEQFF
>NA|TRBJ2-3|many|TRBV6-1
TGTGCCAGCAGTGCTCGACAGCCAGATACGCAGTATTTT
CASSARQPDTQYF
>TRBD2|TRBJ2-3|many|TRBV4-2
TGTGCCAGCAGCCAAGACGCGAGCGGGATGGGCACAGATACGCAGTATTTT
CASSQDASGMGTDTQYF
>TRBD2|TRBJ2-1|few|TRBV29-1
TGCAGCGTTGGAAATCGGGGCAGGCGGAAAACGGGACTAGCGGACAATGAGCAGTTCTTC
CSVGNRGRRKTGLADNEQFF
>NA|TRBJ1-4|NA|TRBV20-1
TGCAGTGCTAGGACGTCCAGGGAAGGTGAAAAACTGTTTTTT
CSARTSREGEKLFF
>NA|TRBJ2-1|few|TRBV5-1
TGCGCCAGCGGCTTGGGAGACACTCACAATGAGCAGTTCTTC
CASGLGDTHNEQFF
>TRBD1|TRBJ1-5|once|TRBV3-1
TGTGCCAGCAGCCAGCCGACAGGGGGCGGCGGTCAGCCCCAGCATTTT
CASSQPTGGGGQPQHF
>NA|TRBJ2-5|many|TRBV19
TGTGCCAGTAGTATTTTCGGGAAAGAGACCCAGTACTTC
CASSIFGKETQYF
>NA|TRBJ1-1|many|TRBV12-3/TRBV12-4
TGTGCCAGCAGTTTACAGGCAGGGGCGCAAACTGAAGCTTTCTTT
CASSLQAGAQTEAFF
>TRBD1|TRBJ1-1|many|TRBV28
TGTGCCAGCAGACTCGGCGGCAGGGGGGGCACTGAAGCTTTCTTT
CASRLGGRGGTEAFF
>TRBD1|TRBJ1-1|many|TRBV27
TGTGCCAGCAGTTCTCGACAGGGGGCGTCGACTGAAGCTTTCTTT
CASSSRQGASTEAFF
>NA|TRBJ1-3|NA|TRBV5-1
TGCGCCAGCACGGGTGGAGGGGCTGGAAACACCATATATTTT
CASTGGGAGNTIYF
>TRBD1|TRBJ2-7|NA|TRBV28
TGTGCCAGCTTTACCCCCCGGGACAGAAACTCCTACGAGCAGTACTTC
CASFTPRDRNSYEQYF
>NA|TRBJ2-2|many|TRBV20-1
TGCAGTGCTAGACCACCGTGGAGTAGCAACAACGGGGAGCTGTTTTTT
CSARPPWSSNNGELFF
>NA|TRBJ2-1|many|TRBV2
TGTGCCAGCAGTGAGAGGTTCATCCGGGTGGACAATGAGCAGTTCTTC
CASSERFIRVDNEQFF
>NA|TRBJ2-7|many|TRBV6-5
TGTGCCAGCAGTTATTCCCGGGGCTACGAGCAGTACTTC
CASSYSRGYEQYF
>NA|TRBJ1-1|few|TRBV14
TGTGCCAGCAGCCAAGGGGGGGGGCTTGAAGCTTTCTTT
CASSQGGGLEAFF
>TRBD1|TRBJ1-5|many|TRBV9
TGTGCCAGCAGCGCCGGGACAGGACGAAATCAGCCCCAGCATTTT
CASSAGTGRNQPQHF
>NA|TRBJ2-7|NA|TRBV9
TGTGCCAGCAGCGTCCGCCCTACCGTCGATTACGAGCAGTACTTC
CASSVRPTVDYEQYF
>NA|TRBJ1-1|many|TRBV20-1
TGCAGTGCAATTCTACAGGCGGGCACTGAAGCTTTCTTT
CSAILQAGTEAFF
>NA|TRBJ2-3|many|TRBV7-8
TGTGCCAGCAGCTTAGTAGGGGTGAGCACAGATACGCAGTATTTT
CASSLVGVSTDTQYF
>TRBD1|TRBJ2-7|many|TRBV20-1
TGCAGTGCTACTGGGACAGGGGGCTACGAGCAGTACTTC
CSATGTGGYEQYF
>TRBD1|TRBJ2-7|NA|TRBV2
TGTGCCAGCAGGACAGGGAGAGACGAGCAGTACTTC
CASRTGRDEQYF
>NA|TRBJ2-2|NA|TRBV20-1
TGCAGTGCCAAGACCAGGGGGAACACCGGGGAGCTGTTTTTT
CSAKTRGNTGELFF
>TRBD2|TRBJ2-1|NA|TRBV6-2/TRBV6-3
TGTGCCAGCGGAGGGACTAGCGGGAGATATAATGAGCAGTTCTTC
CASGGTSGRYNEQFF
>NA|TRBJ2-5|many|TRBV5-1
TGCGCCAGCCGCAGAGGGGAGTCCGAGACCCAGTACTTC
CASRRGESETQYF
>NA|TRBJ1-6|NA|TRBV27
TGTGCCAGCAGGGAGGGGTACAACGGAATTTCACCCCTCCACTTT
CASREGYNGISPLHF
>NA|TRBJ2-1|many|TRBV20-1
TGCAGTGCGGGCTCCTCCTACAATGAGCAGTTCTTC
CSAGSSYNEQFF
>NA|TRBJ1-2|NA|TRBV19
TGTGCCACCCAGACACGACGCCTCCCGTATGGCTACACCTTC
CATQTRRLPYGYTF